This T cell receptor beta chain is drawn from a study of tumor-infiltrating lymphocytes in primary liver carcinoma. RNA and DNA were co-extracted from about 19-30 mg of unsorted bulk tissue. Note on this clonotype: Sequence at one end of the junction differs from germline and may be a read error.

Germline assignment: CDR1 MNHEY and CDR2 SVGAGI. The CDR3 covers 17 residues. Synthesis of TCR beta cDNA was carried out from approximately 500 ng total RNA with a constant-region primer. It was through three nested multiplex PCR rounds of slightly modified ARM-PCR that TCR beta libraries arose. Primers for the first two PCR rounds were TRBV1-TRBV30 forward primers and a C-beta reverse primer (roughly 10 cycles per round). TCRdb called the multiplex PCR reads again in MiXCR, with one record for every CDR3 protein. Of around 120,000 distinct CDR3 sequences in the sample, under 70% were seen once. The material sequenced was tumor-adjacent normal liver tissue. The genes are TRBV6-5 and TRBJ2-3; 8 nucleotides line up with TRBD2. The clonotype was recovered from an older woman with primary liver carcinoma and hepatitis B virus infection. The CDR3 sequence: CASSRLAPSGGTETQYF. CDR3 bases: TGTGCCAGCAGCCGACTAGCGCCTAGTGGGGGCACAGAAACGCAGTATTTT.